This record concerns one T cell receptor beta chain sequence. Its antigen is not identified. With template switching, a universal primer site was added, and the cDNA carried unique molecular identifiers. TCRdb processed the 5' RACE reads anew with MiXCR; each CDR3 protein has one entry. Here the sample spans 200,000 to 250,000 distinct CDR3 sequences, more than 6.5% being singletons. Healthy Caucasians, and only they, were the donors. This sample is part of a study of identical twins. Broader study findings: Insertions were reduced in abundant cord blood beta clonotypes but not in memory repertoires.

The CDR3 has 14 residues. Trimming took 0 bases from V and 7 from J, leaving 13 bases between them. The germline V gene has CDR1 DFQATT and CDR2 SNEGSKA (reference sequence). These data were also filed under a second study, of yellow fever vaccine responses in identical twins.

The rearrangement links TRBV20-1 to TRBJ1-3; tentatively, D is TRBD1 (5 bases). The sequence was collected from a woman younger than 35 in good health. Sequencing was done on a sample of memory (CD45RO+) T cells sorted from blood. The CDR3 DNA sequence: TGCAGTGCTAGAGACAGGGTGGGAGCGAACACCATATATTTT. Its translation is CSARDRVGANTIYF.